This T cell receptor (beta chain) was recorded in a study of CD8 T cells in Susac syndrome. An amount of RNA that ranged from 0.5 to 1 ug was reverse transcribed with random hexamers. TCRdb ran MiXCR on the immunoSEQ multiplex PCR reads and lists one entry per CDR3 protein. The profile shows approximately 170,000 distinct CDR3 sequences, around 95% of them singletons. Per the germline V gene, CDR1 is LGHDT and CDR2 is YNNKEL (reference sequence). The CDR3 contains 14 residues. V dropped 6 bases and J dropped 4; count of bases not matched to a gene: 4. The gene calls are TRBV3-1 and TRBJ1-5; 9 bases align to TRBD1. Sequencing input: CD4+ T cells from PBMCs. The sequence was collected from a human donor in good health. The CDR3 is CASRGQGLNQPQHF. In nucleotides, the CDR3 is TGTGCCAGCAGGGGACAGGGCCTAAATCAGCCCCAGCATTTT.